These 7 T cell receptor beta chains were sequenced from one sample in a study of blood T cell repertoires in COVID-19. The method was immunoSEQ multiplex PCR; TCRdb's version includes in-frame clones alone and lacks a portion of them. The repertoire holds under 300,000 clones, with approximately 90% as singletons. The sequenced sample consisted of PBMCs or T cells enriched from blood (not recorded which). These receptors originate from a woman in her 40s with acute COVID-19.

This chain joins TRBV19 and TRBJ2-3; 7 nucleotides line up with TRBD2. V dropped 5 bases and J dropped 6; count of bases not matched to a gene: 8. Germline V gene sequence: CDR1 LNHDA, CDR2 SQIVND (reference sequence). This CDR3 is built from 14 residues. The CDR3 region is CASSPKRERDTQYF. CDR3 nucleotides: TGTGCCAGTAGTCCTAAGCGGGAAAGGGATACGCAGTATTTT.

The CDR3, as DNA: TGTGCCAGCAGTTTAGGGACAGGGGAAGGCAATGAGCAGTTCTTC. It codes for CASSLGTGEGNEQFF. The chain combines TRBV28 with TRBJ2-1, with 10 positions matching TRBD1. CDR1 and CDR2 (germline): MDHEN, SYDVKM. The ends lost 2 bases at V and 6 bases at J; junction bases unmatched: 4. The CDR3 loop spans 15 amino acids.

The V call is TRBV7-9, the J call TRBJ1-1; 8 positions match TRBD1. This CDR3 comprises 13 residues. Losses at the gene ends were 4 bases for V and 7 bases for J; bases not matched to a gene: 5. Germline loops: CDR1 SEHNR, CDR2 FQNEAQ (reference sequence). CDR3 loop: CASSSRGLSEAFF. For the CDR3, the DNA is TGTGCCAGCAGCTCCAGGGGGCTGAGTGAAGCTTTCTTT.

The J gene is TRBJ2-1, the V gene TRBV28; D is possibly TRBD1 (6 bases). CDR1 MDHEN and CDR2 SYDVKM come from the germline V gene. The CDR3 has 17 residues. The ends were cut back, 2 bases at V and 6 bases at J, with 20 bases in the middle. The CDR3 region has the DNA TGTGCCAGCAGTTTACCTTACGCCAGGGGCCTTGGCAATGAGCAGTTCTTC. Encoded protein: CASSLPYARGLGNEQFF.

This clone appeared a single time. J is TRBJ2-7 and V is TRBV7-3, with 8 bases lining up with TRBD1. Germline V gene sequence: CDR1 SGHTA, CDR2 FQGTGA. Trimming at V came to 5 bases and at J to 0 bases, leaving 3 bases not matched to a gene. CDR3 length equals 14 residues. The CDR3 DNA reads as TGTGCCAGCAGCCCAGACAGGGGCTCCTACGAGCAGTACTTC. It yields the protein CASSPDRGSYEQYF.

This chain's CDR3 is CASSPRQGHEQYF. As DNA, the CDR3 is TGTGCCAGCAGCCCAAGACAAGGCCACGAGCAGTACTTC. The chain employs TRBV9 and TRBJ2-7; no clear D gene. The CDR3 covers 13 residues. Trimming left V 4 bases short and J 5 bases short, with 13 bases between. Germline V gene lookup returns CDR1 SGDLS and CDR2 YYNGEE.

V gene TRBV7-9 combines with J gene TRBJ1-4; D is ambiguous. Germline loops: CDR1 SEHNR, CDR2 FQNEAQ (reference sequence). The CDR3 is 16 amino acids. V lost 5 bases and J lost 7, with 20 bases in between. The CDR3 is CASSPLLAGAAEKLFF. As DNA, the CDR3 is TGTGCCAGCAGCCCACTTCTAGCCGGAGCAGCTGAAAAACTGTTTTTT.